These 8 T cell receptor beta chains came from one sample sequenced in a study of cytomegalovirus exposure and HLA in healthy donors. PCR involved 60 Vbeta and 13 Jbeta primers. Assay used: immunoSEQ multiplex PCR; TCRdb lists only in-frame clones, some missing. In the table there are 130,000 to 150,000 clones, around 80% of which are singletons. Sequenced material: PBMCs. The receptors were gathered from a woman aged 60-75 years in good health and CMV-seropositive.

The V and J genes are TRBV29-1 and TRBJ1-5; 10 bases map to TRBD1. In germline, CDR1 is SQVTM, CDR2 ANQGSEA. This CDR3 has 17 residues. V lost 5 bases and J lost 0; bases outside the gene matches: 10. CDR3 protein: CSVLTGGAGNSNQPQHF. In DNA form, the CDR3 reads TGCAGCGTTCTGACAGGGGGCGCTGGTAATAGCAATCAGCCCCAGCATTTT.

The genes are TRBV6-6 and TRBJ2-5; D ambiguous. CDR1 is MNHNY and CDR2 is SVGAGI in the germline V gene (reference sequence). The CDR3 extends over 13 amino acids. V lost 2 bases and J lost 5, with 9 bases in between. The CDR3 DNA sequence: TGTGCCAGCAGTTACCTGGCTTTGGAGACCCAGTACTTC. Residues: CASSYLALETQYF.

This clone was observed a few times. The V call is TRBV7-2, the J call TRBJ2-3; 7 bases map to TRBD2. CDR3 size: 17 residues. CDR1 and CDR2 from the germline V gene are SGHTA and FQGNSA. With 1 base clipped from V and 4 bases from J, the junction kept 11 bases outside the gene matches. For the CDR3, the DNA is TGTGCCAGCAGCTTAGTCGTCCGGGCAGGGAGGGCAGATACGCAGTATTTT. Its protein is CASSLVVRAGRADTQYF.

The rearrangement joins TRBV6-5 to TRBJ1-4, with TRBD1 matching over 9 bases. V dropped 7 bases and J dropped 8; count of bases not matched to a gene: 11. Germline V lookup: CDR1 MNHEY, CDR2 SVGAGI. This CDR3 contains 15 residues. CDR3 nucleotides: TGTGCCAGCACCCCGAATCGGGACAGGGTCGAAAAACTGTTTTTT. This gives the protein CASTPNRDRVEKLFF.

The rearrangement uses TRBV27 and TRBJ2-2; 10 bases agree with TRBD2. The CDR3 has 13 residues. CDR1 is MNHEY and CDR2 is SMNVEV in the germline V gene (reference sequence). Losses at the gene ends were 8 bases for V and 5 bases for J; bases not matched to a gene: 2. This chain's CDR3 is CASLSGGTGELFF. The CDR3 nucleotides are TGTGCCAGCCTTAGCGGGGGGACCGGGGAGCTGTTTTTT.

The rearrangement uses TRBV5-8 and TRBJ1-3; no reliable D call. V was shortened by 1 base and J by 7 bases, with 12 bases between the two germline ends. The germline gives CDR1 SGHTS, CDR2 YDEGEE. This CDR3 region has 14 residues. The DNA of the CDR3 is TGTGCCAGCAGCTTGACCCCCCGAGGTAACACCATATATTTT. Amino acid sequence: CASSLTPRGNTIYF. Based on the CDR3 plus reference TRBV5-8 and TRBJ1-3, the full variable domain is EAGVTQSPTHLIKTRGQQATLRCSPISGHTSVYWYQQALGLGLQFLLWYDEGEERNRGNFPPRFSGRQFPNYSSELNVNALELEDSALYLCASSLTPRGNTIYFGEGSWLTVV.

The chain is built from TRBV27 and TRBJ2-7, with TRBD2 matching over 12 bases. The V gene's germline CDR1 is MNHEY and CDR2 SMNVEV (reference sequence). The CDR3 has 14 amino acids. J gave up 3 bases and V 3 bases, and 0 bases lay outside the gene matches. The CDR3 here is CASSLGLAGYEQYF. CDR3 DNA sequence: TGTGCCAGCAGTTTGGGACTAGCGGGCTACGAGCAGTACTTC.

The V and J genes are TRBV11-2 and TRBJ2-4; a possible D gene is TRBD2 (6 bases). CDR1 and CDR2 (germline): SGHAT, FQNNGV. Trimming took off 0 bases at V and 7 bases at J, with 19 bases between the two ends. The CDR3 has 17 amino acids. The chain's CDR3 is CASSLDRVEGGRNIQYF. The CDR3 coding sequence is TGTGCCAGCAGCTTAGATCGAGTCGAGGGAGGAAGGAACATTCAGTACTTC.